Listed here are 18 T cell receptor beta chains from one sample, sequenced in a study of T cell repertoires in cytomegalovirus infection. One entry per CDR3 protein, called by TCRdb with MiXCR from the reads. The sample carries 400,000 to 550,000 distinct CDR3 sequences, about 11% recorded once. Sequencing used PBMCs. These receptor sequences come from a human donor in good health (CMV status not recorded). Some clones in this sample may be carry-over from other donors' samples.

This clonotype appeared a few times. V is TRBV25-1 and J is TRBJ2-1; D may be TRBD1 (5 bases). CDR3 length equals 12 residues. Looked up from germline, CDR1 is MGHDK and CDR2 is SYGVNS. The ends were cut back, 6 bases at V and 8 bases at J, with 11 bases in the middle. CDR3 in DNA: TGTGCCAGCAGGCTAAGGGGTGATGAGCAGTTCTTC. Amino acids: CASRLRGDEQFF.

The chain uses TRBV5-7 and TRBJ2-1; D possibly matches TRBD1 or TRBD2 (7 bases each). TRBV5-7 is noted as an ORF with a role that remains uncertain. Trimming left V 2 bases short and J 3 bases short, with 12 bases between. The CDR3 consists of 15 residues. The CDR3 sequence is CASSFQGGLYNEQFF. The CDR3 region has the DNA TGTGCCAGCAGCTTCCAGGGGGGGCTCTACAATGAGCAGTTCTTC.

This clonotype was observed many times. The V and J genes are TRBV7-8 and TRBJ2-3; D is unresolved. The CDR3 extends over 12 amino acids. Germline assignment: CDR1 SGHVS and CDR2 FQNEAQ. Trimming removed 5 bases at V and 5 bases at J, with 8 bases between. The CDR3 protein is CASSPGEDTQYF. As DNA, the CDR3 is TGTGCCAGCAGCCCCGGAGAAGATACGCAGTATTTT.

This clonotype was seen ten or more times. The rearrangement joins TRBV7-3 to TRBJ1-1; D remains ambiguous. V shed 2 bases and J shed 4 bases, with 17 bases lying between them. CDR3 length: 16 amino acids. From germline, CDR1 is SGHTA and CDR2 FQGTGA. The CDR3 is CASSLRPSGGGTEAFF. The CDR3 bases are TGTGCCAGCAGCTTACGCCCTTCCGGAGGCGGCACTGAAGCTTTCTTT.

Comments on this clonotype: This sequence may be a read error, since a much larger clone differs from it by one base. The chain employs TRBV14 and TRBJ1-1; D is possibly TRBD1 (5 bases). This CDR3 contains 15 residues. In germline, CDR1 is SGHDN, CDR2 FVKESK. The CDR3 DNA sequence: TGTGCCGGCAGCCAACGACAGAGTCTGAACACTGAAGCTTTCTTT. It yields the protein CAGSQRQSLNTEAFF.

This clonotype was picked up many times. The chain is built from TRBV12-3 or TRBV12-4 and TRBJ1-5, with D perhaps TRBD1 (6 bases). CDR3 length: 12 residues. Trimming cost V 6 bases and J 6 bases, with 9 bases left between them. This CDR3 is CASRGATQPQHF. The CDR3 coding sequence is TGTGCCAGCAGGGGGGCGACTCAGCCCCAGCATTTT.

This clonotype was seen many times. The chain employs TRBV12-3 or TRBV12-4 and TRBJ1-5, with D unresolved. Trimming removed 3 bases at V and 6 bases at J, with 9 bases between. This CDR3 comprises 13 residues. The CDR3 spells CASSFDRGQPQHF. In nucleotides, the CDR3 is TGTGCCAGCAGTTTTGACCGGGGTCAGCCCCAGCATTTT.

There are many counts of this clonotype. This rearrangement joins TRBV28 to TRBJ1-4; 8 nucleotides agree with TRBD1. Germline CDR1 reads MDHEN; CDR2 reads SYDVKM. Unmatched junction bases numbered 8, after V lost 6 bases and J lost 5 bases. The CDR3 is 15 residues long. In nucleotides, the CDR3 is TGTGCCAGCAGGTACTTCAGGGGGCGGAATGAAAAACTGTTTTTT. Translating it yields CASRYFRGRNEKLFF.

This clonotype turned up a few times. The chain recombines TRBV20-1 with TRBJ2-7, with D possibly being TRBD2 (7 bases). Germline loops: CDR1 DFQATT, CDR2 SNEGSKA (reference sequence). The CDR3 runs to 14 residues. V shed 5 bases and J shed 2 bases, with 16 bases lying between them. This CDR3 reads CSARWGGEPYEQYF. The CDR3 DNA reads as TGCAGTGCTCGCTGGGGGGGCGAACCCTACGAGCAGTACTTC.

This clonotype has at least ten counts. J is TRBJ2-1 and V is TRBV24-1, with D perhaps TRBD1 or TRBD2 (5 bases each). With 4 bases removed from V and 2 bases from J, the gap between germline ends came to 14 bases. The germline V gene has CDR1 KGHDR and CDR2 SFDVKD. The CDR3 is 16 residues long. The CDR3 reads CATSDHRGATYNEQFF. The CDR3 DNA sequence: TGTGCCACCAGTGACCACCGAGGGGCGACCTACAATGAGCAGTTCTTC.

In its sample, this clonotype was seen a few times. The rearrangement uses TRBV25-1 and TRBJ1-1, with TRBD1 identical over 8 bases. Per the germline V gene, CDR1 is MGHDK and CDR2 is SYGVNS. With V trimmed by 6 bases and J by 3 bases, 6 bases remained unmatched. The CDR3 consists of 14 residues. The CDR3 here is CASSKQGGHTEAFF. CDR3 DNA sequence: TGTGCCAGCAGCAAACAGGGGGGGCACACTGAAGCTTTCTTT.

This clonotype was counted ten times or more. The CDR3 protein is CASSLGPDRAGTDTQYF. The CDR3 nucleotides read TGTGCCAGCAGTTTAGGTCCTGACAGGGCGGGCACAGATACGCAGTATTTT. This chain connects TRBV6-1 to TRBJ2-3, with 7 bases fitting TRBD1. With V trimmed by 5 bases and J by 1 base, 12 bases remained unmatched. The V gene's germline CDR1 is MNHNS and CDR2 SASEGT. This CDR3 has 17 amino acids.

The J gene is TRBJ1-1, the V gene TRBV23-1; no reliable D call. TRBV23-1 is an open reading frame, and its role is uncertain. V dropped 6 bases and J dropped 5 bases, with 16 bases sitting between them. CDR3 length: 14 amino acids. CDR3 region: CASRGTARRTEAFF. DNA of the CDR3: TGCGCCAGCAGGGGCACGGCTCGGAGAACTGAAGCTTTCTTT.

This clonotype has a handful of counts. The rearrangement links TRBV10-3 to TRBJ2-1; the D gene is possibly TRBD2 (5 bases). The CDR3 covers 13 residues. Germline V gene data show CDR1 as ENHRY and CDR2 as SYGVKD. V was shortened by 0 bases and J by 8 bases, with 8 bases between the two germline ends. The CDR3 region has the DNA TGTGCCATCAGTGAGTCGGTGGGAGATGAGCAGTTCTTC. Translating it yields CAISESVGDEQFF.

This clonotype was seen repeatedly, ten times or more. The chain is built from TRBV6-2 or TRBV6-3 and TRBJ2-4, with 8 bases that match TRBD2. Germline V gene sequence: CDR1 MNHEY, CDR2 SVGEGT. The V and J ends lost 4 bases and 8 bases, in that order; junction bases with no gene match: 10. The CDR3 is made up of 15 amino acids. CDR3 sequence (DNA): TGTGCCAGCAGTTCCCGACTAGCGCGTCTGGACATTCAGTACTTC. Translating gives CASSSRLARLDIQYF.

The rearrangement uses TRBV29-1 and TRBJ2-5, with D perhaps matching TRBD1 (5 bases). This CDR3 has 14 amino acids. V was trimmed by 4 bases and J by 4 bases, leaving 16 bases between them. The germline gives CDR1 SQVTM, CDR2 ANQGSEA. Written as DNA, the CDR3 is TGCAGCGTTGGGTCGGTAGGGGTTATAGAGACCCAGTACTTC. Translation: CSVGSVGVIETQYF.

This clonotype was detected only a few times. J is TRBJ1-2 and V is TRBV2, with 9 bases lining up with TRBD1. The CDR3 sequence is 15 residues long. The trim removed 4 bases at V and 4 bases at J, leaving 7 bases unmatched. CDR1 and CDR2 from the germline V gene are SNHLY and FYNNEI. The CDR3 reads CASSGGQGSGYGYTF. The CDR3 DNA reads as TGTGCCAGCAGTGGGGGACAGGGTTCGGGCTATGGCTACACCTTC. Full variable domain (missing parts from reference TRBV2 and TRBJ1-2): EPEVTQTPSHQVTQMGQEVILRCVPISNHLYFYWYRQILGQKVEFLVSFYNNEISEKSEIFDDQFSVERPDGSNFTLKIRSTKLEDSAMYFCASSGGQGSGYGYTFGSGTRLTVV.

This clonotype was seen ten or more times. Here the CDR3 reads CASSPQDGGQHSTDTQYF. The CDR3, as DNA: TGTGCCAGCAGCCCACAGGACGGGGGACAGCATAGCACAGATACGCAGTATTTT. The chain couples TRBV5-4 to TRBJ2-3; perhaps TRBD1 as D (7 bases). V was shortened by 4 bases and J by 0 bases, with 21 bases between the two germline ends. CDR1 SGHNT and CDR2 YYREEE come from the germline V gene (reference sequence). The CDR3 extends over 18 amino acids.